Below are 24 T cell receptor beta chains sequenced from a single sample in a study of CD8+ T cells in alopecia areata. RNA, once extracted, was reverse transcribed into cDNA for use as the sequencing template. The assay was immunoSEQ multiplex PCR, and TCRdb's table has in-frame clones only and misses some. The data show some 200,000 clones, with approximately 60% seen just once and roughly 5.3% held by the top ten. Sequencing was performed on CD8+ T cells sorted from blood. The receptors originated from a human donor in good health.

The rearrangement links TRBV30 to TRBJ2-5; D uncertain. Trimming pared 5 bases from V and 5 bases from J, leaving 18 bases between. The germline gives CDR1 GTSNPN, CDR2 SVGIG (reference sequence). This CDR3 comprises 14 residues. The CDR3 bases are TGTGCCTGGGGAACGGTCCTCTGGTGGGAGACCCAGTACTTC. This gives the protein CAWGTVLWWETQYF.

The genes are TRBV7-2 and TRBJ1-1; no clear D gene. CDR3 length: 13 residues. Germline loops: CDR1 SGHTA, CDR2 FQGNSA. V lost 5 bases, J lost 2 bases, and 9 bases lay in between. The CDR3 bases are TGTGCCAGCAGCGGGTGGGAAAACACTGAAGCTTTCTTT. It is translated as CASSGWENTEAFF.

The chain recombines TRBV5-1 with TRBJ2-1; 12 bases fit TRBD2. The CDR3 length is 13 residues. Germline V CDR1 and CDR2: SGHRS, YFSETQ. J gave up 9 bases and V 3 bases, and 1 base lay outside the gene matches. The CDR3 here is CASSWTSGIEQFF. The CDR3 DNA reads as TGCGCCAGCAGCTGGACTAGCGGGATTGAGCAGTTCTTC.

The chain recombines TRBV7-9 with TRBJ2-7; weak D call: TRBD1 (5 bases). V was clipped by 3 bases and J by 5 bases, with 8 bases between them. Germline V gives CDR1 SEHNR, CDR2 FQNEAQ (reference sequence). The CDR3 contains 12 residues. CDR3 DNA: TGTGCCAGCAGCTTCGGCAGGGACGAGCAGTACTTC. Its protein is CASSFGRDEQYF.

The chain combines TRBV29-1 with TRBJ2-1; D gene ambiguous. This CDR3 is 10 amino acids long. Trimming removed 3 bases from V and 3 bases from J, with 0 bases in between. Germline loops: CDR1 SQVTM, CDR2 ANQGSEA. CDR3 sequence (DNA): TGCAGCGTTGACTACAATGAGCAGTTCTTC. It codes for CSVDYNEQFF.

In nucleotides, the CDR3 is TGCGCCAGCAGCTTGGCCCCCCCACTAGCGGGGGGGCCCGATACGCAGTATTTT. This gives the protein CASSLAPPLAGGPDTQYF. The genes are TRBV5-1 and TRBJ2-3; TRBD2 matches at 13 bases. The junction had 10 bases not matched to a gene; V was cut back by 0 bases and J by 6 bases. The CDR3 is 18 residues long. Germline loops: CDR1 SGHRS, CDR2 YFSETQ. Together with reference TRBV5-1 and TRBJ2-3, the CDR3 gives the full variable domain: KAGVTQTPRYLIKTRGQQVTLSCSPISGHRSVSWYQQTPGQGLQFLFEYFSETQRNKGNFPGRFSGRQFSNSRSEMNVSTLELGDSALYLCASSLAPPLAGGPDTQYFGPGTRLTVL.

The chain carries TRBV4-1 and TRBJ2-3; D is undetermined. Germline CDR1 and CDR2: MGHRA and YSYEKL. Trimming removed 4 bases at V and 2 bases at J, with 16 bases between. CDR3 length: 16 residues. The CDR3 spells CASSPGPSSYTDTQYF. The CDR3, as DNA: TGCGCCAGCAGCCCGGGTCCGTCCTCATACACAGATACGCAGTATTTT.

This clone turned up a few times. The rearrangement uses TRBV27 and TRBJ2-3; 11 bases agree with TRBD2. The V and J ends lost 4 bases and 1 base, in that order; junction bases with no gene match: 4. The CDR3 totals 16 residues. Germline-derived CDR1 and CDR2 are MNHEY and SMNVEV (reference sequence). CDR3 nucleotide sequence: TGTGCCAGCAGTTCCCTACTAGCGGGGGGCACAGATACGCAGTATTTT. Encoded protein: CASSSLLAGGTDTQYF.

The rearrangement joins TRBV29-1 to TRBJ2-7; D may be TRBD2 (6 bases). V was clipped by 3 bases and J by 6 bases, with 18 bases between them. Germline V CDR1 and CDR2: SQVTM, ANQGSEA. The CDR3 length is 14 residues. The CDR3 spells CSVEEGQVGGEQYF. In DNA form, the CDR3 reads TGCAGCGTTGAGGAGGGTCAGGTCGGAGGCGAGCAGTACTTC.

The CDR3 nucleotides read TGTGCCAGCAGTTCGGGACTAGCGGGGGGACGCAATGAGCAGTTCTTC. Its protein product is CASSSGLAGGRNEQFF. The V and J genes are TRBV27 and TRBJ2-1; the match to TRBD2 covers 15 bases. Germline-derived CDR1 and CDR2 are MNHEY and SMNVEV (reference sequence). The length of the CDR3 is 16 residues. Trimming at V came to 4 bases and at J to 6 bases, leaving 4 bases not matched to a gene.

V is TRBV7-9 and J is TRBJ2-1, with 7 bases aligning to TRBD1. Trimming at V came to 5 bases and at J to 10 bases, leaving 2 bases not matched to a gene. There are 11 residues in the CDR3. CDR1 is SEHNR and CDR2 is FQNEAQ in the germline V gene (reference sequence). The CDR3 region has the DNA TGTGCCAGCAGCGGGGGACAGGAGCAGTTCTTC. It codes for CASSGGQEQFF. The variable domain in full, completed from reference TRBV7-9 and TRBJ2-1, reads DTGVSQNPRHKITKRGQNVTFRCDPISEHNRLYWYRQTLGQGPEFLTYFQNEAQLEKSRLLSDRFSAERPKGSFSTLEIQRTEQGDSAMYLCASSGGQEQFFGPGTRLTVL.

As for this clone: An end of the junction does not agree with germline; a read error may underlie this. The V and J genes are TRBV7-2 and TRBJ1-2; the D is unclear. The CDR3 contains 15 residues. Germline-derived CDR1 and CDR2 are SGHTA and FQGNSA. CDR3 bases: TGTGCCAGCAGGTTAGCGGAAGGGTCCCAGGAGGGCTACACCTTC. Translated, it gives CASRLAEGSQEGYTF.

V is TRBV7-9 and J is TRBJ1-5, with 7 bases that match TRBD1. The CDR3 has 13 amino acids. Per germline, CDR1 SEHNR and CDR2 FQNEAQ (reference sequence). Trimming removed 5 bases from V and 7 bases from J; junction bases left unmatched: 5. The DNA of the CDR3 is TGTGCCAGCAGCACAGGGGAGAGGCAGCCCCAGCATTTT. This codes for CASSTGERQPQHF.

The chain recombines TRBV15 with TRBJ1-1; weak D call: TRBD1 (6 bases). The CDR3 length is 14 residues. From germline, CDR1 is LNHNV and CDR2 YYDKDF (reference sequence). Trimming took off 4 bases at V and 2 bases at J, with 11 bases between the two ends. In nucleotides, the CDR3 is TGTGCCACCAGCACAGACAGGAGAAACACTGAAGCTTTCTTT. This encodes CATSTDRRNTEAFF.

This clone was observed a single time. The chain has TRBV11-2 and TRBJ2-2, with a tentative D call TRBD1 (7 bases). Germline V CDR1 and CDR2: SGHAT, FQNNGV. The length of the CDR3 is 13 residues. The V gene lost 5 bases and the J gene lost 5 bases, with 9 bases spanning the gap. The CDR3 here is CASSPGGTGELFF. The DNA of the CDR3 is TGTGCCAGCAGCCCAGGGGGGACCGGGGAGCTGTTTTTT.

The chain combines TRBV13 with TRBJ2-2; D is unresolved. The V gene's germline CDR1 is PRHDT and CDR2 FYEKMQ (reference sequence). The CDR3 is 12 residues long. V was cut by 0 bases and J by 6 bases, with 2 bases left in between. The CDR3 is CASSLGAGELFF. In DNA, the CDR3 is TGTGCCAGCAGCTTAGGTGCCGGGGAGCTGTTTTTT.

The rearrangement uses TRBV6-6 and TRBJ2-7; D is ambiguous. CDR1 is MNHNY and CDR2 is SVGAGI in the germline V gene (reference sequence). The length of the CDR3 is 12 residues. V lost 4 bases and J lost 0, with 4 bases in between. The CDR3 nucleotides are TGTGCCAGCAGTTCAACCTCCTACGAGCAGTACTTC. Its protein product is CASSSTSYEQYF.

J is TRBJ2-5 and V is TRBV30, with D unclear. Germline V gene sequence: CDR1 GTSNPN, CDR2 SVGIG (reference sequence). V was clipped by 3 bases and J by 2 bases, with 7 bases between them. This CDR3 has 12 residues. CDR3: CAWSLGQETQYF. The CDR3 nucleotides are TGTGCCTGGAGCCTGGGACAAGAGACCCAGTACTTC.

The J gene is TRBJ1-6, the V gene TRBV4-1; D uncertain. V shed 0 bases and J shed 14 bases, with 5 bases lying between them. The CDR3 covers 11 residues. CDR1 MGHRA and CDR2 YSYEKL come from the germline V gene. The CDR3 DNA reads TGCGCCAGCAGCCAAGATCGGTCCCTCCACTTT. It specifies CASSQDRSLHF.

This clone was recorded a few times. V and J are TRBV4-1 and TRBJ2-2; D is uncertain. With 3 bases removed from V and 8 bases from J, the gap between germline ends came to 7 bases. The CDR3 sequence is 12 residues long. CDR1 is MGHRA and CDR2 is YSYEKL in the germline V gene. The CDR3 nucleotides are TGCGCCAGCAGCCACCCAGGAGGGGAGCTGTTTTTT. Encoded protein: CASSHPGGELFF.

The chain couples TRBV5-6 to TRBJ2-7, with a possible D match to TRBD2 (5 bases). Germline CDR1 and CDR2: SGHDT and YYEEEE. Trimming took off 0 bases at V and 7 bases at J, with 17 bases between the two ends. The CDR3 length is 15 residues. The CDR3 nucleotides are TGTGCCAGCAGCTTGGCCCCCCGAGCTGGGAGTGAGCAGTACTTC. As protein: CASSLAPRAGSEQYF.

About this clone: A junction boundary mismatches the germline segment, possibly from a read error. V gene TRBV6-5 combines with J gene TRBJ1-1; D not resolved. Germline CDR1 reads MNHEY; CDR2 reads SVGAGI. This CDR3 has 13 residues. CDR3 protein: CASSEALQKPSLF. CDR3 sequence (DNA): TGTGCCAGCAGTGAAGCGTTGCAGAAACCTTCCCTTTTT.

This clone occurred once. The genes are TRBV6-1 and TRBJ1-5; no clear D. The CDR3 consists of 13 residues. Germline lookup yields CDR1 MNHNS and CDR2 SASEGT. Trimming pared 0 bases from V and 6 bases from J, leaving 6 bases between. The DNA for the CDR3 is TGTGCCAGCAGTGAAGCGATATCTCAGCCCCAGCATTTT. Translation: CASSEAISQPQHF.

The V gene is TRBV15, the J gene TRBJ2-7; no reliable D call. Germline V gene sequence: CDR1 LNHNV, CDR2 YYDKDF (reference sequence). This CDR3 has 13 residues. V gave up 0 bases and J gave up 6 bases, with 9 bases separating them. The CDR3 protein is CATSRDSPREQYF. CDR3 DNA sequence: TGTGCCACCAGCAGAGATTCCCCCCGCGAGCAGTACTTC. The entire variable domain, with the rest obtained from reference TRBV15 and TRBJ2-7, is as follows: DAMVIQNPRYQVTQFGKPVTLSCSQTLNHNVMYWYQQKSSQAPKLLFHYYDKDFNNEADTPDNFQSRRPNTSFCFLDIRSPGLGDTAMYLCATSRDSPREQYFGPGTRLTVT.